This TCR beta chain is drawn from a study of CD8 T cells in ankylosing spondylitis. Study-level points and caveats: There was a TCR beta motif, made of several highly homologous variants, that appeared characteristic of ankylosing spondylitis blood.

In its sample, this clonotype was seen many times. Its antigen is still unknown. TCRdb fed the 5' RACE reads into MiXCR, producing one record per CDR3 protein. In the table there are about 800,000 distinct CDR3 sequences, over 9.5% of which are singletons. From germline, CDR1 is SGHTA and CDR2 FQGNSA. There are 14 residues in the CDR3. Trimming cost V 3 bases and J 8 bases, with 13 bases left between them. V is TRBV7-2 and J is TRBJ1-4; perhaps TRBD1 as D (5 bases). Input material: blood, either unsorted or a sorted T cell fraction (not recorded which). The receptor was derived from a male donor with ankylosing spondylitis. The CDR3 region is CASSFTGSGEKLFF. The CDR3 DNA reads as TGTGCCAGCAGCTTCACAGGATCTGGGGAAAAACTGTTTTTT.